What follows are 28 T cell receptor beta chains derived from one specimen sequenced in a study of T cell repertoires in cytomegalovirus infection. Each CDR3 protein is one row after TCRdb ran MiXCR on the reads. The repertoire holds approximately 630,000 distinct CDR3 sequences, with roughly a quarter as singletons. The material sequenced was CD8+ T cells from PBMCs. These receptors came from a human donor in good health (CMV status not recorded). Some clones in this sample may be carry-over from other donors' samples.

The rearrangement uses TRBV7-6 and TRBJ2-3; 8 nucleotides agree with TRBD2. Per germline, CDR1 SGHVS and CDR2 FNYEAQ. The CDR3 has 15 residues. The ends lost 4 bases at V and 1 base at J; junction bases unmatched: 4. The CDR3 protein is CASSSKTSGTDTQYF. DNA of the CDR3: TGTGCCAGCAGCTCCAAGACTAGCGGCACAGATACGCAGTATTTT.

The chain combines TRBV7-3 with TRBJ1-2, with D unclear. The germline V gene encodes CDR1 SGHTA and CDR2 FQGTGA. Trimming shortened V by 11 bases and J by 8 bases, and 15 bases separated the two germline ends. The CDR3 contains 11 residues. CDR3 amino acids: CAGGGMWGYTF. The CDR3 DNA sequence: TGTGCCGGAGGAGGGATGTGGGGCTACACCTTC.

This clonotype appeared a few times. V gene TRBV6-6 combines with J gene TRBJ2-1; TRBD2 matches at 12 bases. CDR1 and CDR2 (germline): MNHNY, SVGAGI (reference sequence). V was clipped by 2 bases and J by 2 bases; unmatched bases: 7. The CDR3 has 18 amino acids. The CDR3 sequence is CASSYVASGGAPYNEQFF. CDR3 nucleotide sequence: TGTGCCAGCAGTTACGTGGCTAGCGGGGGGGCCCCCTACAATGAGCAGTTCTTC.

The chain is built from TRBV10-1 and TRBJ2-7, with D perhaps assigned TRBD1 or TRBD2 (5 bases each). The CDR3 sequence is 14 residues long. Trimming pared 4 bases from V and 5 bases from J, leaving 15 bases between. Germline assignment: CDR1 WNHNN and CDR2 SYGVQD (reference sequence). The CDR3 here is CASSASWGKDEQYF. The CDR3 DNA reads as TGCGCCAGCAGTGCGTCGTGGGGGAAAGACGAGCAGTACTTC.

This clonotype was found many times. The chain links TRBV7-8 to TRBJ2-3; weak D call: TRBD2 (7 bases). From germline, CDR1 is SGHVS and CDR2 FQNEAQ. V was shortened by 2 bases and J by 5 bases, with 23 bases between the two germline ends. The length of the CDR3 is 18 residues. The chain's CDR3 is CASSLIAGAPGGKDTQYF. For the CDR3, the DNA is TGTGCCAGCAGCTTAATCGCGGGGGCCCCTGGAGGAAAAGATACGCAGTATTTT.

This clonotype turned up a few times. V gene TRBV27 combines with J gene TRBJ1-4; D remains ambiguous. Germline CDR1 is MNHEY and CDR2 is SMNVEV (reference sequence). The CDR3 length is 14 residues. Trimming cost V 6 bases and J 4 bases, with 12 bases left between them. The CDR3 DNA sequence: TGTGCCAGCAGGAACAGACGGTTTAATGAAAAACTGTTTTTT. Its protein product is CASRNRRFNEKLFF.

This clonotype was counted ten times or more. The chain combines TRBV7-2 with TRBJ2-1; D is unresolved. CDR3 length: 11 residues. Trimming took off 3 bases at V and 13 bases at J, with 10 bases between the two ends. Germline V lookup: CDR1 SGHTA, CDR2 FQGNSA. The CDR3, as DNA: TGTGCCAGCAGCTTGGGCCCGGACCAGTTCTTC. Protein sequence: CASSLGPDQFF.

This clonotype was counted many times. This chain uses TRBV6-5 with TRBJ2-3; weak D call: TRBD2 (6 bases). The CDR3 loop spans 15 amino acids. Trimming left V 2 bases short and J 1 base short, with 10 bases between. CDR1 is MNHEY, CDR2 SVGAGI, per germline. CDR3 sequence (DNA): TGTGCCAGCAGTTACCGGACGGGGGGCACAGATACGCAGTATTTT. Amino acid sequence: CASSYRTGGTDTQYF.

This clonotype was counted ten times or more. The chain carries TRBV7-2 and TRBJ2-7; 7 positions agree with TRBD1. From germline, CDR1 is SGHTA and CDR2 FQGNSA. Germline trimming cut 5 bases from V and 0 bases from J; bases unmatched to any gene: 10. The CDR3 is 16 residues long. Here the CDR3 DNA reads TGTGCCAGCAGCACCCGACAGGGTGTAAGCTCCTACGAGCAGTACTTC. Amino acid sequence: CASSTRQGVSSYEQYF. The full variable domain, rest sourced from reference TRBV7-2 and TRBJ2-7, is GAGVSQSPSNKVTEKGKDVELRCDPISGHTALYWYRQSLGQGLEFLIYFQGNSAPDKSGLPSDRFSAERTGGSVSTLTIQRTQQEDSAVYLCASSTRQGVSSYEQYFGPGTRLTVT.

This clonotype was recorded many times. This rearrangement joins TRBV7-8 to TRBJ2-1; TRBD1 aligns across 8 bases. Germline CDR1 and CDR2: SGHVS and FQNEAQ. The CDR3 length is 13 residues. V shed 4 bases and J 5 bases; nucleotides not matched to a gene: 1. CDR3 DNA: TGTGCCAGCAGCTCGGACAGGGACAATGAGCAGTTCTTC. Protein product: CASSSDRDNEQFF.

The V and J genes are TRBV10-3 and TRBJ2-3; 8 bases are a match to TRBD2. Trimming at V came to 7 bases and at J to 5 bases, leaving 11 bases not matched to a gene. Germline values: CDR1 ENHRY, CDR2 SYGVKD. This CDR3 region has 15 residues. The CDR3 region is CAITSSGGPQDTQYF. The CDR3 nucleotides read TGTGCCATCACGTCATCGGGGGGGCCGCAAGATACGCAGTATTTT.

This clonotype was counted at least ten times. V and J are TRBV7-2 and TRBJ1-5, with no clear D. V was cut by 2 bases and J by 0 bases, with 8 bases left in between. Germline V lookup: CDR1 SGHTA, CDR2 FQGNSA. The CDR3 contains 15 residues. In DNA, the CDR3 is TGTGCCAGCAGCTTATCGGGGTTTAGCAATCAGCCCCAGCATTTT. This codes for CASSLSGFSNQPQHF.

The V call is TRBV28, the J call TRBJ2-1, with D uncertain. The ends were cut back, 6 bases at V and 2 bases at J, with 14 bases in the middle. Looked up from germline, CDR1 is MDHEN and CDR2 is SYDVKM. This CDR3 is 15 amino acids long. The CDR3: CASSVRAQTYNEQFF. DNA for the CDR3: TGTGCCAGCAGCGTCCGGGCGCAGACCTACAATGAGCAGTTCTTC.

A word on this clonotype: The junction shows a germline mismatch at one end, possibly a read error. V and J are TRBV28 and TRBJ1-1, with D maybe TRBD1 (6 bases). This CDR3 is 11 amino acids long. Germline lookup yields CDR1 MDHEN and CDR2 SYDVKM. The CDR3 loop is CANSWGLEAFF. The CDR3 DNA sequence: TGTGCCAACAGTTGGGGGCTTGAAGCTTTCTTT.

This clonotype was picked up many times. This chain connects TRBV28 to TRBJ1-2, with D possibly TRBD1 on 5 matching bases. Germline lookup yields CDR1 MDHEN and CDR2 SYDVKM. The CDR3 is 14 residues long. V was clipped by 4 bases and J by 5 bases, with 14 bases between them. The CDR3 DNA reads TGTGCCAGCAGTTCCTTTGCTGACAGTTATGGCTACACCTTC. Encoded protein: CASSSFADSYGYTF.

This clonotype showed up many times. The gene calls are TRBV7-3 and TRBJ2-1, with 9 bases aligning to TRBD2. Trimming at V came to 0 bases and at J to 4 bases, leaving 4 bases not matched to a gene. This CDR3 region has 16 residues. CDR1 and CDR2 from the germline V gene are SGHTA and FQGTGA. CDR3 coding DNA: TGTGCCAGCAGCTTAACTGGCGGGGGGGCTTACAATGAGCAGTTCTTC. As protein: CASSLTGGGAYNEQFF.

This chain links TRBV29-1 with TRBJ1-1, with a weak D call TRBD1 (5 bases). With 6 bases removed from V and 1 base from J, the gap between germline ends came to 9 bases. Germline lookup yields CDR1 SQVTM and CDR2 ANQGSEA. The CDR3 contains 12 residues. CDR3 loop: CSVTRGNTEAFF. As DNA, the CDR3 is TGCAGCGTAACTAGGGGGAACACTGAAGCTTTCTTT.

The J gene is TRBJ1-1, the V gene TRBV25-1; D ambiguous. The germline V and J ends were trimmed by 0 bases and 7 bases, with 12 bases remaining between them. CDR3 size: 14 residues. The germline gives CDR1 MGHDK, CDR2 SYGVNS. The CDR3 loop is CASSEYGQVFEAFF. For the CDR3, the DNA is TGTGCCAGCAGTGAATATGGGCAGGTCTTTGAAGCTTTCTTT.

The sample holds a few counts of this clonotype. This chain connects TRBV13 to TRBJ2-4; 7 positions agree with TRBD1. Germline values: CDR1 PRHDT, CDR2 FYEKMQ (reference sequence). V shed 5 bases and J 5 bases; nucleotides not matched to a gene: 3. This CDR3 spans 13 amino acids. CDR3 sequence: CASSPDRENIQYF. In DNA form, the CDR3 reads TGTGCCAGCAGCCCTGACAGGGAAAACATTCAGTACTTC.

The chain carries TRBV6-2 or TRBV6-3 and TRBJ2-1; D not certain. V lost 10 bases to trimming and J lost 9 bases, with 10 bases between them. There are 10 residues in the CDR3. Per the germline V gene, CDR1 is MNHEY and CDR2 is SVGEGT. CDR3 coding DNA: TGTGCCACCGCCGAAAGTGAGCAGTTCTTC. Its translation is CATAESEQFF.

In its sample, this clonotype was seen many times. This chain links TRBV7-9 with TRBJ2-1, with TRBD2 as a possible D gene (5 bases). There are 14 residues in the CDR3. The V end lost 5 bases, the J end lost 1 base, and 9 bases lay between the germline ends. Looked up from germline, CDR1 is SEHNR and CDR2 is FQNEAQ (reference sequence). In DNA, the CDR3 is TGTGCCAGCAGCGACTACCTATCCTACAATGAGCAGTTCTTC. As protein: CASSDYLSYNEQFF.

V gene TRBV2 combines with J gene TRBJ2-1; 7 nucleotides match TRBD2. This CDR3 region has 12 residues. Germline V gene lookup returns CDR1 SNHLY and CDR2 FYNNEI. Unmatched junction bases numbered 1, after V lost 7 bases and J lost 4 bases. The CDR3 DNA is TGTGCCAGCACGGGGGGTTACAATGAGCAGTTCTTC. It translates to CASTGGYNEQFF.

Turning to this clonotype: A much larger clone is a single base away; this may be a read error. The chain is built from TRBV11-1 and TRBJ2-7; the match to TRBD1 covers 9 bases. The germline V gene has CDR1 SGHAT and CDR2 FQDESV (reference sequence). The CDR3 consists of 16 residues. CDR3: CAGSLTRTGERNEQYF. CDR3 DNA sequence: TGTGCCGGCAGCTTAACAAGGACAGGGGAGCGGAACGAGCAGTACTTC.

This chain joins TRBV10-2 and TRBJ2-1; the D gene is possibly TRBD2 (6 bases). Trimming took off 4 bases at V and 8 bases at J, with 12 bases between the two ends. The germline V gene has CDR1 WSHSY and CDR2 SAAADI. The CDR3 runs 13 residues. The CDR3, as DNA: TGCGCCAGCAGTGGCTGGGGGGTGGATGAGCAGTTCTTC. It yields the protein CASSGWGVDEQFF.

The V and J genes are TRBV5-5 and TRBJ2-7, with 8 bases that match TRBD1. This CDR3 has 15 residues. Germline lookup yields CDR1 SGHKS and CDR2 YYEKEE (reference sequence). The junction had 4 bases not matched to a gene; V was cut back by 0 bases and J by 2 bases. CDR3 region: CASSLGQTGAYEQYF. The CDR3 DNA reads as TGTGCCAGCAGCTTGGGCCAGACAGGGGCCTACGAGCAGTACTTC.

V and J are TRBV28 and TRBJ1-5; 8 bases are a match to TRBD1. J gave up 5 bases and V 7 bases, and 10 bases lay outside the gene matches. The CDR3 contains 15 residues. Germline V gene data show CDR1 as MDHEN and CDR2 as SYDVKM. The CDR3 nucleotides read TGTGCCAGCACTACGGACAGGGAGTACCATCAGCCCCAGCATTTT. This encodes CASTTDREYHQPQHF.

Regarding this clonotype: At one end, the junction sequence differs from germline, possibly due to a read error. The rearrangement joins TRBV6-2 or TRBV6-3 to TRBJ2-2; a weak D match, TRBD2 (5 bases). The length of the CDR3 is 17 residues. Germline V gene sequence: CDR1 MNHEY, CDR2 SVGEGT. This CDR3 is CASSYSYGGPNTEELFF. CDR3 nucleotides: TGTGCCAGCAGTTACTCGTATGGCGGGCCGAACACCGAGGAGCTGTTTTTT.

This clonotype came up a few times. The rearrangement uses TRBV27 and TRBJ1-5; D possibly corresponds to TRBD1 (5 bases). Germline V gives CDR1 MNHEY, CDR2 SMNVEV (reference sequence). The CDR3 extends over 14 amino acids. Deletions cut 5 bases from V and 6 bases from J, with 14 bases between. In DNA, the CDR3 is TGTGCCAGCAGTGGGACCCGGGCTGGTCAGCCCCAGCATTTT. Translated, it gives CASSGTRAGQPQHF.